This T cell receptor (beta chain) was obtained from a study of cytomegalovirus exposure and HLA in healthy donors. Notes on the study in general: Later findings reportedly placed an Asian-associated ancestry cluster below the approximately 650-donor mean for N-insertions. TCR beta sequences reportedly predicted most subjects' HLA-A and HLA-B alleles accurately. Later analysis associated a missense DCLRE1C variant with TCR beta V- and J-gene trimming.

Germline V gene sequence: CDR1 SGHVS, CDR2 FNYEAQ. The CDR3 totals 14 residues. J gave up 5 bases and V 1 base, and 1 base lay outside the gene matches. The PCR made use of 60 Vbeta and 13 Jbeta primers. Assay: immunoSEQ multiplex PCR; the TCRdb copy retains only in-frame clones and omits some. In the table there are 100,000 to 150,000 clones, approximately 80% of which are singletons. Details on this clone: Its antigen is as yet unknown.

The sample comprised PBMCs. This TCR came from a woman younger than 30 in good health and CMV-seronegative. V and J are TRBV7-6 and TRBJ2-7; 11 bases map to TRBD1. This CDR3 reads CASSLGTGGHEQYF. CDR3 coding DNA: TGTGCCAGCAGCTTAGGGACAGGGGGCCACGAGCAGTACTTC.